A single sample is the source of the 2 T cell receptor beta chains below, sequenced in a study of radiation and T cells in renal cell carcinoma. Time point described: baseline pretreatment blood. The treatment is: 15 Gy SBRT to primary tumor, nephrectomy 4 weeks later. Sequencing was performed with immunoSEQ multiplex PCR; in TCRdb, only in-frame clones are kept and a portion is missing. The repertoire holds roughly 150,000 clones, less than 90% seen once, with 4.1% in the top ten. The sample in question was blood, obtained from a patient whose treatment included radiotherapy and nephrectomy. The receptors come from a woman in her sixties or seventies with renal cell carcinoma.

The chain couples TRBV5-4 to TRBJ2-7, with TRBD1 matching over 8 bases. From germline, CDR1 is SGHNT and CDR2 YYREEE (reference sequence). CDR3 size: 15 residues. The V segment lost 4 bases and the J segment 4 bases; nucleotides outside the gene matches: 10. CDR3 sequence: CASSTRDRNGYEQYF. In nucleotides, the CDR3 is TGTGCCAGCAGCACCCGGGACAGGAATGGGTACGAGCAGTACTTC.

This clone has just a few counts. The chain couples TRBV30 to TRBJ1-1; D uncertain. Germline CDR1 reads GTSNPN; CDR2 reads SVGIG (reference sequence). The length of the CDR3 is 12 residues. Trimming took 4 bases from V and 7 from J, leaving 13 bases between them. The CDR3 reads CAWMTKDIEAFF. The CDR3 DNA reads as TGTGCCTGGATGACAAAGGATATTGAAGCTTTCTTT.